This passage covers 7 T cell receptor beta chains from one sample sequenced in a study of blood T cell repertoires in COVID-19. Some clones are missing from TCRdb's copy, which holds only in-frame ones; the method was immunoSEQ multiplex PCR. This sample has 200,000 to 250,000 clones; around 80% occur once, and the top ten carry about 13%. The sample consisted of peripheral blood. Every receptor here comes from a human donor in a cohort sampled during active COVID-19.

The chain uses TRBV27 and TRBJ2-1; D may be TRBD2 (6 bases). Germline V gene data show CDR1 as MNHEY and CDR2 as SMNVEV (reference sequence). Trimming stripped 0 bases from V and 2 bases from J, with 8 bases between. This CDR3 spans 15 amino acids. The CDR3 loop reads CASSLSTGAYNEQFF. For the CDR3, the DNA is TGTGCCAGCAGTTTATCGACGGGGGCCTACAATGAGCAGTTCTTC.

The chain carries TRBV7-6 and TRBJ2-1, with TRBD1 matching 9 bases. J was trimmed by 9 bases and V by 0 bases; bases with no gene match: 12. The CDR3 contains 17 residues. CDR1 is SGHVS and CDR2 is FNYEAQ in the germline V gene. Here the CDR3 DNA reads TGTGCCAGCAGCTTAGCGCCTGGGACAGGGAGGGGTGGTGAGCAGTTCTTC. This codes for CASSLAPGTGRGGEQFF.

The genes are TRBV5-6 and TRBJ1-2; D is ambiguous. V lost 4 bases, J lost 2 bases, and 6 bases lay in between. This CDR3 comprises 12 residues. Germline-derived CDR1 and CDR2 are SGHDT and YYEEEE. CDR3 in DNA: TGTGCCAGCAGCGTTGAGAACTATGGCTACACCTTC. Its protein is CASSVENYGYTF.

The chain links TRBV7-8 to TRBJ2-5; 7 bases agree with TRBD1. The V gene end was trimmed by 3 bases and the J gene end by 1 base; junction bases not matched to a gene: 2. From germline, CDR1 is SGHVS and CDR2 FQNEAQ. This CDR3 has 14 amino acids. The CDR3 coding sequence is TGTGCCAGCAGCTTGACAGGGTCCCAAGAGACCCAGTACTTC. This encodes CASSLTGSQETQYF.

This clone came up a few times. The CDR3 DNA is TGTGCCAGCAGACCCGGGACAGGGAATTCACCCCTCCACTTT. Its translation is CASRPGTGNSPLHF. This chain uses TRBV6-5 with TRBJ1-6; 9 bases match TRBD1. Germline V gene data show CDR1 as MNHEY and CDR2 as SVGAGI. The CDR3 is 14 residues long. V trimming: 6 bases; J trimming: 7 bases; junction bases outside the gene matches: 4.

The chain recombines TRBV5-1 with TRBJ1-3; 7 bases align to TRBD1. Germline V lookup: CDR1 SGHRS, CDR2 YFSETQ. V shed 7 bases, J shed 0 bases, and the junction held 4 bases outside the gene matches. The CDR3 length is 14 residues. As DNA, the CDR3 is TGCGCCAGCTCTAGGGACAGCTCTGGAAACACCATATATTTT. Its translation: CASSRDSSGNTIYF.

CDR3: CASIPLRDRVNSPLHF. CDR3 DNA: TGTGCCAGCATCCCACTCCGGGACAGAGTTAATTCACCCCTCCACTTT. The chain carries TRBV28 and TRBJ1-6; 7 nucleotides align to TRBD1. Germline lookup yields CDR1 MDHEN and CDR2 SYDVKM. V gave up 7 bases and J gave up 6 bases; unmatched junction bases: 12. The CDR3 covers 16 residues.